Listed below are T cell receptor beta chains from one sample, sequenced in a study of blood T cells in healthy people across ages. TCRdb fed the 5' RACE reads into MiXCR, producing one record per CDR3 protein. This sample yields about 900,000 distinct CDR3 sequences, of which 60% to 80% are seen a single time; about a quarter belongs to the top ten. The sequenced sample was blood. The receptor source for this set is a man aged 25-40 years in good health. CDR3s include the opening cysteine and the closing phenylalanine or tryptophan. The D gene is left open where the match is weak. Expanded clones get a size class; other rows say once, few or many, or leave the size out.

TRBJ2-7,NA,TRBD1,15,TRBV12-3/TRBV12-4,CASSSGQGGAHEQYF,TGCGCCAGCAGTTCCGGACAGGGGGGGGCACACGAGCAGTACTTC
TRBJ2-5,NA,TRBD2,15,TRBV7-2,CASSFSGGAQETQYF,TGTGCCAGCAGCTTTAGCGGGGGGGCCCAAGAGACCCAGTACTTC
TRBJ2-3,NA,TRBD2,19,TRBV6-2/TRBV6-3,CASSYSRGAGSFPPDTQYF,TGTGCCAGCAGTTACTCGAGAGGAGCGGGGAGTTTCCCCCCAGATACGCAGTATTTT
TRBJ2-1,NA,TRBD1,15,TRBV4-3,CASSRGQGNYNEQFF,TGCGCCAGCAGCCGAGGACAGGGGAACTACAATGAGCAGTTCTTC
TRBJ2-3,NA,NA,15,TRBV20-1,CSAREPTGWTDTQYF,TGCAGTGCTAGAGAACCGACAGGATGGACAGATACGCAGTATTTT
TRBJ2-7,NA,NA,12,TRBV7-8,CASSMGSYEQYF,TGTGCCAGCAGCATGGGGTCCTACGAGCAGTACTTC
TRBJ2-3,once,NA,17,TRBV4-3,CASSHPQGALDSDTQYF,TGCGCCAGCAGCCACCCTCAAGGGGCCCTAGACTCAGATACGCAGTATTTT
TRBJ2-7,NA,TRBD1,17,TRBV3-1,CASSQGGTGKQGNEQYF,TGTGCCAGCAGCCAAGGCGGGACAGGGAAACAAGGGAACGAGCAGTACTTC
TRBJ2-7,NA,NA,16,TRBV7-9,CASSLEYRLTSYEQYF,TGTGCCAGCAGCTTAGAGTACAGGCTTACCTCCTACGAGCAGTACTTC
TRBJ1-1,NA,NA,13,TRBV20-1,CSAPRVASPEAFF,TGCAGTGCTCCGAGGGTGGCTTCCCCCGAAGCTTTCTTT
TRBJ1-5,NA,NA,12,TRBV6-6,CASSPSVRPQHF,TGTGCTAGCAGTCCGTCCGTCCGGCCCCAGCATTTT
TRBJ1-1,NA,NA,15,TRBV7-2,CASSNTGFRDTEAFF,TGTGCCAGCAGCAATACAGGTTTTAGGGACACTGAAGCTTTCTTT
TRBJ1-4,once,NA,15,TRBV6-5,CASSYLSRGEEKLFF,TGTGCCAGCAGTTACTTGTCCAGGGGAGAGGAAAAACTGTTTTTT
TRBJ2-7,NA,TRBD2,16,TRBV13,CASSQRGGLPTYEQYF,TGTGCCAGCAGCCAGCGCGGGGGACTCCCTACCTACGAGCAGTACTTC
TRBJ2-5,few,TRBD2,14,TRBV20-1,CSARDAGGLETQYF,TGCAGTGCTAGAGATGCGGGGGGGCTGGAGACCCAGTACTTC
TRBJ2-5,NA,NA,14,TRBV15,CATSRPGKVETQYF,TGTGCCACCAGCAGACCGGGGAAGGTCGAGACCCAGTACTTC
TRBJ1-1,NA,NA,15,TRBV4-3,CASSQGHREGTEAFF,TGCGCCAGCAGCCAAGGCCACAGGGAGGGAACTGAAGCTTTCTTT
TRBJ2-2,NA,NA,14,TRBV20-1,CSAPGGRNTGELFF,TGCAGTGCCCCTGGGGGGCGGAACACCGGGGAGCTGTTTTTT
TRBJ2-7,few,TRBD2,14,TRBV28,CASSLSGLVYEQYF,TGTGCCAGCAGTTTATCGGGACTAGTCTACGAGCAGTACTTC
TRBJ2-7,NA,NA,13,TRBV24-1,CATSGGPTIEQYF,TGTGCCACCAGTGGGGGCCCTACCATCGAGCAGTACTTC
TRBJ1-2,NA,NA,17,TRBV4-2,CASSQEGDQTGRHGYTF,TGTGCCAGCAGCCAAGAAGGCGACCAAACAGGACGTCATGGCTACACCTTC
TRBJ1-2,NA,NA,11,TRBV25-1,CASGGLGGYTF,TGTGCCTCCGGAGGATTGGGGGGCTACACCTTC